This passage covers 2 T cell receptor beta chains from one sample sequenced in a study of CD4+ T cells in melanoma. Using immunoSEQ multiplex PCR, the repertoire was profiled, and TCRdb retains in-frame clones only, with some absent. The table includes about 110,000 clones, roughly 90% detected once. The sequenced sample consisted of peripheral blood. The receptors originated from a human donor with melanoma.

The J gene is TRBJ2-3, the V gene TRBV14, with D perhaps matching TRBD1 or TRBD2 (5 bases each). V was pared by 4 bases and J by 8 bases, with 28 bases between. In germline, CDR1 is SGHDN, CDR2 FVKESK. This CDR3 comprises 18 residues. CDR3 sequence (DNA): TGTGCCAGCAGCCTTTCTTCTTGGGACGGAGCTCTAAGGGGTACGCAGTATTTT. This encodes CASSLSSWDGALRGTQYF.

The CDR3 DNA sequence: TGTGCCAGTAGCCTTTTAGGGGTGAGGCAGTCGTATGGCTACACCTTC. Translation: CASSLLGVRQSYGYTF. The chain employs TRBV19 and TRBJ1-2; possibly TRBD1 for D (5 bases). The CDR3 has 16 residues. The germline V and J ends were trimmed by 6 bases and 5 bases, with 22 bases remaining between them. CDR1 is LNHDA and CDR2 is SQIVND in the germline V gene (reference sequence).